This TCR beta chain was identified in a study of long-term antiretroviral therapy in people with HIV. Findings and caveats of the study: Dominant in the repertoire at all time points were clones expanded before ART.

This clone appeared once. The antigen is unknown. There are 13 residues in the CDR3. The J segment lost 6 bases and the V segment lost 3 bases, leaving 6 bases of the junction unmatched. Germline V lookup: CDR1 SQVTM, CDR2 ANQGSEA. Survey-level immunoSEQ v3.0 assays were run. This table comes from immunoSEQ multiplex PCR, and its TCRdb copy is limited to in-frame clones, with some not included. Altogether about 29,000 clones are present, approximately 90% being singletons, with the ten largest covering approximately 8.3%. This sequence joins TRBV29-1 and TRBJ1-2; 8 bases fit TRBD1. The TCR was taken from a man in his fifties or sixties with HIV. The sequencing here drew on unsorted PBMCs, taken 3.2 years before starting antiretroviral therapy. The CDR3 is CSVDRTGRNGYTF. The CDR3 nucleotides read TGCAGCGTTGATAGGACAGGGCGAAATGGCTACACCTTC.